Listed below are T cell receptor beta chains from one sample, sequenced in a study of cytomegalovirus exposure and HLA in healthy donors. Data came from immunoSEQ multiplex PCR; TCRdb stores just in-frame clones and leaves some out. The sample gives over 55,000 clones, 60% to 70% of which show up once; less than 8.5% is in the top ten. Material: PBMCs. The receptors originated from a man aged 35 to 55 in good health and CMV-seropositive. The CDR3 runs from the conserved cysteine through the conserved F or W. D genes are given only for firm matches. Some rows mark clone size as missing; the rest say once, few, many or name a class of expanded clone.

>TRBD2|TRBV27|.|TRBJ2-3
TGTGCCAGCAGTTGGCGGGAGGTCACAGATACGCAGTATTTT
CASSWREVTDTQYF
>TRBD1|TRBV27|few|TRBJ1-4
TGTGCCAGGCTCCCTTTCCGGGACAGGGACTCGGGTAATGAAAAACTGTTTTTT
CARLPFRDRDSGNEKLFF
>TRBD1|TRBV2|many|TRBJ1-5
TGTGCCAGCAGTGAGGATTGGACAGGTGGTCAGCCCCAGCATTTT
CASSEDWTGGQPQHF
>.|TRBV6-1|.|TRBJ1-1
TGTGCCAGCAGTGAAGGGGGGGGGTTTGGAGCTTTCTTT
CASSEGGGFGAFF
>.|TRBV9|.|TRBJ2-1
TGTGCCAGCAGCGTTTCCAGGGTTACACAGGTCAATGAGCAGTTCTTC
CASSVSRVTQVNEQFF
>.|TRBV5-4|.|TRBJ2-1
TGTGCCAGCAGCAGTGAACACGGGAAGGAGCAGTTCTTC
CASSSEHGKEQFF
>TRBD1|TRBV5-1|.|TRBJ1-2
TGCGCCAGCAGCCCACTCTCCCGGACAGGGGATGGCTACACCTTC
CASSPLSRTGDGYTF
>TRBD1|TRBV4-1|.|TRBJ1-2
TGCGCCAGCAGCCCGCAACAGGGGGATCATGGCTACACCTTC
CASSPQQGDHGYTF
>TRBD1|TRBV19|.|TRBJ1-2
TGTGCCAGTAGTATACGCGGGACAGGGGAGGTCGGTGGCTACACCTTC
CASSIRGTGEVGGYTF
>TRBD1|TRBV7-6|.|TRBJ2-1
TGTGCCAGCAGCGTAGGACAGGGATACAATGAGCAGTTCTTC
CASSVGQGYNEQFF
>TRBD1|TRBV6-1|.|TRBJ2-7
TGTGCCAGCGACGACAGGGGGCATGCCTACGAGCAGTACTTC
CASDDRGHAYEQYF
>.|TRBV5-1|few|TRBJ1-4
TGCGCCAGCAGCTTGTCGGGGACAACTAATGAAAAACTGTTTTTT
CASSLSGTTNEKLFF
>.|TRBV6-6|.|TRBJ2-1
TGTGCCAGCAGCGTCGCGTGGGAGCAGTTCTTC
CASSVAWEQFF
>.|TRBV4-2|once|TRBJ1-1
TGTGCCAGCAGCCCCCACATCACAGGCAGTAACACTGAAGCTTTCTTT
CASSPHITGSNTEAFF
>.|TRBV6-5|few|TRBJ1-1
TGTGCCAGCAGCCAAACAGGTTACACTGAAGCTTTCTTT
CASSQTGYTEAFF
>TRBD1|TRBV19|.|TRBJ1-2
TGTGCCAGTAGTGGGGCCCAGCGACAGGGCCTAGGTGGCTACACCTTC
CASSGAQRQGLGGYTF
>.|TRBV5-1|.|TRBJ1-1
TGCGCCAGCAGCTTAACACTAGGGGGAACTGAAGCTTTCTTT
CASSLTLGGTEAFF
>TRBD1|TRBV29-1|few|TRBJ1-4
TGCAGCGTTGAGGGGACAGATGCAACTAATGAAAAACTGTTTTTT
CSVEGTDATNEKLFF
>.|TRBV29-1|.|TRBJ1-1
TGCAGCGTGGACCGGGGGATGAACACTGAAGCTTTCTTT
CSVDRGMNTEAFF
>.|TRBV11-2|.|TRBJ2-7
TGTGCCAGCAGCGGCAACTACGAGCAGTACTTC
CASSGNYEQYF
>.|TRBV28|.|TRBJ1-4
TGTGCCAGCAGCCAGGACAGCGGAGCAACTAATGAAAAACTGTTTTTT
CASSQDSGATNEKLFF
>.|TRBV29-1|.|TRBJ2-1
TGCAGCGTTGAACGCGGCGATGAGCAGTTCTTC
CSVERGDEQFF
>.|TRBV4-2|.|TRBJ1-2
TGTGCCAGCAGCCAAGATGGGGGAGGTGCGGCCTATGGCTACACCTTC
CASSQDGGGAAYGYTF